One sample yielded the 30 T cell receptor beta chains listed below, sequenced in a study of cytomegalovirus exposure and HLA in healthy donors. The primer mix had 60 Vbeta and 13 Jbeta primers. Profiled with immunoSEQ multiplex PCR; TCRdb holds only in-frame clones, not every one. Of some 130,000 clones in the sample, 75% to 85% were seen once. Sequencing was carried out using PBMCs. These receptor sequences come from a woman between 40 and 50 years old in good health and CMV-seronegative.

The V call is TRBV5-4, the J call TRBJ1-6, with 9 bases that match TRBD1. The V and J ends lost 4 bases and 7 bases, in that order; junction bases with no gene match: 6. This CDR3 has 15 amino acids. The V gene's germline CDR1 is SGHNT and CDR2 YYREEE (reference sequence). CDR3 sequence reads: CASSSWTGANSPLHF. CDR3 DNA sequence: TGTGCCAGCAGCAGTTGGACAGGGGCGAATTCACCCCTCCACTTT.

The rearrangement links TRBV27 to TRBJ1-5; D is perhaps TRBD1 (6 bases). The CDR3 is made up of 15 amino acids. CDR1 is MNHEY, CDR2 SMNVEV, per germline (reference sequence). Between the trimmed V and J ends, which lost 3 bases and 9 bases, there was a span of 18 bases. The CDR3 DNA follows: TGTGCCAGCAGTTTTCGGGGACACTCGGGTACGCCCCAGCATTTT. This encodes CASSFRGHSGTPQHF.

The chain uses TRBV7-2 and TRBJ1-2, with 8 bases fitting TRBD1. The V segment lost 1 base and the J segment 7 bases; nucleotides outside the gene matches: 8. The CDR3 has 15 residues. Germline V gene data show CDR1 as SGHTA and CDR2 as FQGNSA. The CDR3 nucleotides read TGTGCCAGCAGCTTAGGCCCTGACAGGGGAGTTGGCTACACCTTC. This translates into CASSLGPDRGVGYTF. Complete variable domain (other parts from reference TRBV7-2 and TRBJ1-2): GAGVSQSPSNKVTEKGKDVELRCDPISGHTALYWYRQSLGQGLEFLIYFQGNSAPDKSGLPSDRFSAERTGGSVSTLTIQRTQQEDSAVYLCASSLGPDRGVGYTFGSGTRLTVV.

This chain joins TRBV27 and TRBJ2-7; a possible D gene is TRBD2 (6 bases). Germline loops: CDR1 MNHEY, CDR2 SMNVEV (reference sequence). Trimming removed 0 bases from V and 6 bases from J, with 18 bases in between. This CDR3 spans 16 amino acids. The CDR3 is CASSLSVWGEEGEQYF. CDR3 sequence (DNA): TGTGCCAGCAGTTTATCGGTTTGGGGGGAAGAGGGCGAGCAGTACTTC.

The gene calls are TRBV4-2 and TRBJ2-5; D might be TRBD1 (5 bases). Trimming took 3 bases from V and 0 from J, leaving 11 bases between them. This CDR3 is built from 15 residues. Looked up from germline, CDR1 is LGHNA and CDR2 is YNFKEQ. The chain's CDR3 is CASSHDDSYQETQYF. As DNA, the CDR3 is TGTGCCAGCAGCCATGATGACAGCTACCAAGAGACCCAGTACTTC.

The chain combines TRBV4-2 with TRBJ2-2; D not certain. Per the germline V gene, CDR1 is LGHNA and CDR2 is YNFKEQ. There are 12 residues in the CDR3. V was trimmed by 1 base and J by 6 bases, leaving 3 bases between them. The CDR3 sequence: CASSQVSGELFF. DNA for the CDR3: TGTGCCAGCAGCCAAGTCTCCGGGGAGCTGTTTTTT.

This rearrangement joins TRBV19 to TRBJ1-3; 7 nucleotides align to TRBD1. Germline V gives CDR1 LNHDA, CDR2 SQIVND (reference sequence). J lost 5 bases, V lost 5 bases, and 6 bases had no gene match. The CDR3 has 14 residues. The chain's CDR3 is CASSPTGIRNTIYF. As DNA, the CDR3 is TGTGCCAGTAGTCCGACAGGGATCCGAAACACCATATATTTT.

The chain uses TRBV5-4 and TRBJ2-1; 9 nucleotides line up with TRBD1. Trimming at V came to 4 bases and at J to 8 bases, leaving 10 bases not matched to a gene. CDR1 is SGHNT and CDR2 is YYREEE in the germline V gene (reference sequence). The CDR3 runs 15 residues. In nucleotides, the CDR3 is TGTGCCAGCAGCCCCCTTAGGACAGGGGCCCATGAGCAGTTCTTC. This codes for CASSPLRTGAHEQFF. Together with reference TRBV5-4 and TRBJ2-1, the CDR3 gives the full variable domain: ETGVTQSPTHLIKTRGQQVTLRCSSQSGHNTVSWYQQALGQGPQFIFQYYREEENGRGNFPPRFSGLQFPNYSSELNVNALELDDSALYLCASSPLRTGAHEQFFGPGTRLTVL.

The chain uses TRBV19 and TRBJ1-6; TRBD1 is a possible D gene (5 bases). Trimming shortened V by 2 bases and J by 6 bases, and 14 bases separated the two germline ends. Germline CDR1 LNHDA, CDR2 SQIVND (reference sequence). This CDR3 is built from 16 residues. CDR3 DNA: TGTGCCAGTAGTATACCCGCCAGGGTGGGTAATTCACCCCTCCACTTT. This gives the protein CASSIPARVGNSPLHF.

The J gene is TRBJ1-1, the V gene TRBV18, with D uncertain. The CDR3 runs to 15 residues. V lost 1 base, J lost 4 bases, and 13 bases lay in between. CDR1 is KGHSH and CDR2 is LQKENI in the germline V gene. The CDR3 region is CASSPLREVGTEAFF. The CDR3 DNA sequence: TGTGCCAGCTCACCACTTCGGGAGGTGGGCACTGAAGCTTTCTTT.

The rearrangement links TRBV2 to TRBJ1-3; the D gene is possibly TRBD1 (6 bases). This CDR3 has 18 residues. Germline V gives CDR1 SNHLY, CDR2 FYNNEI. Trimming stripped 3 bases from V and 0 bases from J, with 18 bases between. The CDR3 DNA follows: TGTGCCAGCAGTGATGGGGGGGGCAGACCCCTCTCTGGAAACACCATATATTTT. Translating gives CASSDGGGRPLSGNTIYF.

This clone has only a few counts. The chain's CDR3 is CSTKTGLGEKLFF. The CDR3 DNA is TGCAGCACCAAGACAGGGTTAGGAGAAAAACTGTTTTTT. This chain joins TRBV29-1 and TRBJ1-4, with TRBD1 identical over 7 bases. Per germline, CDR1 SQVTM and CDR2 ANQGSEA. V was pared by 8 bases and J by 8 bases, with 11 bases of the junction left unmatched. The CDR3 spans 13 residues.

This clone has only a few counts. This chain joins TRBV6-6 and TRBJ2-7; D gene uncertain. Germline V gene data show CDR1 as MNHNY and CDR2 as SVGAGI (reference sequence). The CDR3 consists of 12 residues. V lost 0 bases to trimming and J lost 6 bases, with 6 bases between them. CDR3 sequence reads: CASSYSRFEQYF. CDR3 in DNA: TGTGCCAGCAGTTACTCGCGTTTCGAGCAGTACTTC.

This clone was counted a few times. The V gene is TRBV27, the J gene TRBJ2-7; a possible D gene is TRBD1 (5 bases). Trimming stripped 2 bases from V and 2 bases from J, with 10 bases between. This CDR3 is built from 14 residues. Germline values: CDR1 MNHEY, CDR2 SMNVEV (reference sequence). This chain's CDR3 is CASSLRGPTYEQYF. CDR3 nucleotide sequence: TGTGCCAGCAGTTTAAGGGGCCCTACCTACGAGCAGTACTTC.

The V gene is TRBV4-2, the J gene TRBJ1-1; tentatively, D is TRBD1 (5 bases). The CDR3 contains 17 residues. Trimming pared 0 bases from V and 4 bases from J, leaving 18 bases between. Per germline, CDR1 LGHNA and CDR2 YNFKEQ. The CDR3 sequence is CASSQDRGAGRITEAFF. Written as DNA, the CDR3 is TGTGCCAGCAGCCAAGATAGGGGAGCAGGGAGGATCACTGAAGCTTTCTTT.

The chain links TRBV7-9 to TRBJ1-6; D is unclear. The V and J ends lost 4 bases and 12 bases respectively, with 7 bases between them. The CDR3 sequence is 11 residues long. Germline V gene sequence: CDR1 SEHNR, CDR2 FQNEAQ (reference sequence). Here the CDR3 reads CASSYSGPLHF. CDR3 in DNA: TGTGCCAGCAGCTATAGTGGACCCCTCCACTTT.

J is TRBJ1-4 and V is TRBV6-1; a weak D match, TRBD1 (6 bases). This CDR3 spans 13 amino acids. Trimming took off 5 bases at V and 8 bases at J, with 12 bases between the two ends. Germline assignment: CDR1 MNHNS and CDR2 SASEGT. The CDR3, as DNA: TGTGCCAGCAGTTTGGGGGGGCGGGAAAAACTGTTTTTT. Its translation: CASSLGGREKLFF.

The chain recombines TRBV7-8 with TRBJ2-5; maybe TRBD2 (6 bases). The CDR3 is 15 residues long. CDR1 and CDR2 from the germline V gene are SGHVS and FQNEAQ. The germline V and J ends were trimmed by 5 bases and 5 bases, with 18 bases remaining between them. The CDR3 coding sequence is TGTGCCAGCAGCCTCGATCGTGGGGACTGGGAGACCCAGTACTTC. It translates to CASSLDRGDWETQYF.

The rearrangement uses TRBV11-2 and TRBJ2-3; 7 bases agree with TRBD1. In germline, CDR1 is SGHAT, CDR2 FQNNGV. With 5 bases clipped from V and 4 bases from J, the junction kept 12 bases outside the gene matches. The CDR3 loop spans 16 amino acids. The CDR3 protein is CASSPYSPTGPDTQYF. The DNA for the CDR3 is TGTGCCAGCAGCCCCTATAGCCCGACAGGGCCAGATACGCAGTATTTT.

CDR3: CASRWDGSSYEQYF. As DNA, the CDR3 is TGTGCCAGCAGGTGGGACGGGAGCTCCTACGAGCAGTACTTC. V and J are TRBV6-5 and TRBJ2-7, with D tentatively TRBD2 (6 bases). Germline V gene data show CDR1 as MNHEY and CDR2 as SVGAGI. The germline V and J ends were trimmed by 6 bases and 0 bases, with 12 bases remaining between them. The CDR3 has 14 residues.

The V gene is TRBV29-1, the J gene TRBJ1-2; no firm D call. This CDR3 is 12 amino acids long. The V gene lost 2 bases and the J gene lost 5 bases, with 9 bases spanning the gap. The V gene's germline CDR1 is SQVTM and CDR2 ANQGSEA. CDR3 sequence: CSVEPGSYGYTF. Written as DNA, the CDR3 is TGCAGCGTTGAACCGGGAAGTTATGGCTACACCTTC. The full variable domain, rest sourced from reference TRBV29-1 and TRBJ1-2, is SAVISQKPSRDICQRGTSLTIQCQVDSQVTMMFWYRQQPGQSLTLIATANQGSEATYESGFVIDKFPISRPNLTFSTLTVSNMSPEDSSIYLCSVEPGSYGYTFGSGTRLTVV.

This clone has a handful of counts. The rearrangement links TRBV5-1 to TRBJ1-2; 8 nucleotides agree with TRBD1. The CDR3 spans 13 residues. Germline loops: CDR1 SGHRS, CDR2 YFSETQ. J lost 6 bases, V lost 2 bases, and 3 bases had no gene match. CDR3 in amino acids: CASSLPGGDGYTF. The CDR3 DNA reads as TGCGCCAGCAGCTTACCAGGGGGCGATGGCTACACCTTC.

V and J are TRBV4-3 and TRBJ2-6, with D possibly TRBD2 on 5 matching bases. Germline values: CDR1 LGHNA, CDR2 YSLEER. The length of the CDR3 is 16 residues. V lost 2 bases to trimming and J lost 2 bases, with 10 bases between them. The CDR3: CASSQMAGAGANVLTF. In DNA, the CDR3 is TGCGCCAGCAGCCAAATGGCCGGGGCTGGGGCCAACGTCCTGACTTTC.

A remark on this clone: Other nucleotide sequences from this sample produce the same CDR3. The V gene is TRBV29-1, the J gene TRBJ1-2, with TRBD1 matching 7 bases. This CDR3 comprises 11 residues. V gave up 4 bases and J gave up 4 bases; unmatched junction bases: 0. Germline-derived CDR1 and CDR2 are SQVTM and ANQGSEA. The CDR3: CSVGQGYGYTF. The CDR3 coding sequence is TGCAGCGTTGGACAGGGCTATGGCTACACCTTC.

This clone came up once. The chain has TRBV6-5 and TRBJ2-5; 10 bases fit TRBD1. This CDR3 is 13 amino acids long. The germline CDR1 and CDR2 sequences are MNHEY and SVGAGI. With V trimmed by 6 bases and J by 2 bases, 0 bases remained unmatched. This CDR3 reads CASRDRGQETQYF. As DNA, the CDR3 is TGTGCCAGCAGGGACAGGGGGCAAGAGACCCAGTACTTC.

This chain connects TRBV27 to TRBJ1-6, with D perhaps matching TRBD1 (6 bases). Germline V gene lookup returns CDR1 MNHEY and CDR2 SMNVEV (reference sequence). The CDR3 runs 15 residues. V was pared by 6 bases and J by 2 bases, with 11 bases between. The CDR3 protein is CASSPTGPYNSPLHF. In DNA form, the CDR3 reads TGTGCCAGCAGCCCGACAGGACCCTATAATTCACCCCTCCACTTT.

This chain links TRBV16 with TRBJ2-5, with TRBD2 as a possible D gene (5 bases). Germline CDR1 and CDR2: KGHSY and FQNENV. V was shortened by 3 bases and J by 0 bases, with 14 bases between the two germline ends. This CDR3 region has 16 residues. In DNA form, the CDR3 reads TGTGCCAGCAGCCATCGAGGACTGACATACCAAGAGACCCAGTACTTC. This sequence encodes CASSHRGLTYQETQYF.

The V and J genes are TRBV20-1 and TRBJ1-2; D uncertain. The germline V and J ends were trimmed by 0 bases and 8 bases, with 7 bases remaining between them. Per germline, CDR1 DFQATT and CDR2 SNEGSKA (reference sequence). There are 11 residues in the CDR3. The CDR3 loop is CSARDGKGYTF. Here the CDR3 DNA reads TGCAGTGCTAGAGATGGCAAAGGCTACACCTTC.

This chain connects TRBV6-5 to TRBJ2-3; 14 nucleotides line up with TRBD2. Germline V gives CDR1 MNHEY, CDR2 SVGAGI. Unmatched junction bases numbered 4, after V lost 6 bases and J lost 8 bases. The CDR3 consists of 14 residues. CDR3 loop: CASRTSGGVPTQYF. The DNA of the CDR3 is TGTGCCAGCAGGACTAGCGGGGGGGTACCTACGCAGTATTTT.

The chain recombines TRBV7-2 with TRBJ2-5; no firm D call. This CDR3 comprises 14 residues. The germline V and J ends were trimmed by 2 bases and 6 bases, with 13 bases remaining between them. Germline values: CDR1 SGHTA, CDR2 FQGNSA. The CDR3 is CASSLQVPAKTQYF. DNA for the CDR3: TGTGCCAGCAGCTTACAGGTACCGGCGAAGACCCAGTACTTC.